The clone carrying this T cell receptor beta chain has at least ten counts. For TCRbeta, the library was prepared with unique molecular identifiers. One entry per CDR3 protein results from TCRdb running MiXCR on the PCR reads. The table lists about 400,000 distinct CDR3 sequences, 13% of them singletons. The CDR3 is made up of 16 amino acids. Trimming took off 1 base at V and 14 bases at J, with 21 bases between the two ends. The germline gives CDR1 MGHRA, CDR2 YSYEKL. This entry belongs to a study of T-cell reconstitution after alpha-beta-depleted transplantation in children. Material: PBMCs, obtained from the stem cell graft. The receptor comes from a human donor who donated a stem cell graft to a child with Fanconi anemia. This chain joins TRBV4-1 and TRBJ1-6, with TRBD1 as a possible D gene (5 bases). The CDR3 sequence: CASSQGPGLGAMALHF. The CDR3 DNA is TGCGCCAGCAGCCAAGGACCGGGACTTGGGGCGATGGCCCTCCACTTT.